Listed below are T cell receptor beta chains from one sample, sequenced in a study of T cell responses to AZD1222 COVID-19 vaccine. TCRdb's copy holds only in-frame clones and misses some; the assay was immunoSEQ multiplex PCR. The sample consists of about 78,000 clones, about 90% of them appearing once. The sequencing used peripheral blood, collected on day 0 of AZD1222 vaccination. The receptors derive from an adult in good health. Both conserved end residues are part of each CDR3. D genes are given only for firm matches. Clone size is stated in some rows and not others, as once, few, many or a class when expanded.

j_call d_call v_call clone_size cdr3_nt cdr3_aa
TRBJ2-3 TRBD2 TRBV9 . TGTGCCAGCAGCGTACCGAGCGGGAGGGGCACAGATACGCAGTATTTT CASSVPSGRGTDTQYF
TRBJ1-2 . TRBV10-3 . TGTGCCATCAGTGAGTCAGAGGGCCTTTACACCTTC CAISESEGLYTF
TRBJ2-7 TRBD2 TRBV7-7 . TGTGCCAGCAGCTTCTACCGGGACTACCGCTCCTACGAGCAGTACTTC CASSFYRDYRSYEQYF
TRBJ1-5 . TRBV9 . TGTGCCAGCAGCGTATCAGGGGAGGATCAGCCCCAGCATTTT CASSVSGEDQPQHF
TRBJ1-6 . TRBV12-3/TRBV12-4 . TGTGCCAGCAGTTTAGGGGTGGATTCACCCCTCCACTTT CASSLGVDSPLHF
TRBJ1-5 . TRBV6-6 . TGTGCCAGCAGTTCCCCAGCCTATAGCAATCAGCCCCAGCATTTT CASSSPAYSNQPQHF
TRBJ2-2 TRBD2 TRBV7-9 few TGTGCCAGCAGCCTAGCGGGAGGTCTGAGGCTGTTTTTT CASSLAGGLRLFF
TRBJ2-1 . TRBV4-2 . TGTGCCAGCAGCCAAGATCCCGGGAGCTGGAGTGAGCAGTTCTTC CASSQDPGSWSEQFF
TRBJ1-2 TRBD1 TRBV20-1 . TGCAGTGCTAGTGGGGACAGGGGGTTTCAAGGCTACACCTTC CSASGDRGFQGYTF
TRBJ1-6 . TRBV10-3 . TGTGCCATCAGTGAGGAAGGACCCCTCCACTTT CAISEEGPLHF
TRBJ2-5 . TRBV9 once TGTGCCAGCAGCCCAGATGAAGAGACCCAGTACTTC CASSPDEETQYF
TRBJ1-6 . TRBV5-6 . TGTGCCAGCAGCTTCGGGGGGATCTACGGTTTTGCACCCCTCCACTTT CASSFGGIYGFAPLHF
TRBJ2-7 . TRBV5-6 once TGTGCCAGCATCATCCGGGGAAGATACGAGCAGTACTTC CASIIRGRYEQYF
TRBJ1-2 TRBD1 TRBV18 . TGTGCCAGCTCACCCCGGACAGGGGGCGCGGACTATGGCTACACCTTC CASSPRTGGADYGYTF
TRBJ2-7 . TRBV29-1 . TGCAGCGTTGCTTCACGGAATCCCTACGAGCAGTACTTC CSVASRNPYEQYF